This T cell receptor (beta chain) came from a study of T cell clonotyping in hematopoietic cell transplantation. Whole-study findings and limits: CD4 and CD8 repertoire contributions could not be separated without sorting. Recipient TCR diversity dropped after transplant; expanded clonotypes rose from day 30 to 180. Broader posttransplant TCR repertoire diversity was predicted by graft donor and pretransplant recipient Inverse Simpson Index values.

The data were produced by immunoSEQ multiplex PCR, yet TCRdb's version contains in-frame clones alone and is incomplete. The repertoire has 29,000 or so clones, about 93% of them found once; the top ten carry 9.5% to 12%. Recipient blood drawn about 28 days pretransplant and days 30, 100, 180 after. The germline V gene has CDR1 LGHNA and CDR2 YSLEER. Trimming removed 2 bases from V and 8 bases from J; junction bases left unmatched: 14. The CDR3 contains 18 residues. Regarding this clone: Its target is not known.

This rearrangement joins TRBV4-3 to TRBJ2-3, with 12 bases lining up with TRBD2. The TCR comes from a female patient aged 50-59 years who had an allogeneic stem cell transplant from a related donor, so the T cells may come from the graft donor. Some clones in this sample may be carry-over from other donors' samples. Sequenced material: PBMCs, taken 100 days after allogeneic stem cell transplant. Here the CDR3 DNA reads TGCGCCAGCAGCCAACCTCGGACTAGCGGGGCGGGCGATGTTACGCAGTATTTT. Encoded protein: CASSQPRTSGAGDVTQYF.